This T cell receptor (beta chain) was recorded in a study of blood T cell repertoires in COVID-19. Overall study context: T cells, B-cell-depleted T cells, or PBMCs provided the cDNA or gDNA that served as material.

Study processing details: Amplification of reference gene primers provided the estimated nucleated cell counts. TCRdb's copy holds only in-frame clones and misses some; the assay was immunoSEQ multiplex PCR. The V and J calls and clone size were taken over from that table, and D and trimming were inferred from the DNA. The sample carries about 310,000 clones, roughly 85% recorded once. Per the germline V gene, CDR1 is MDHEN and CDR2 is SYDVKM. This CDR3 is 17 amino acids long. V shed 5 bases, J shed 7 bases, and the junction held 18 bases outside the gene matches. This clone has just a few counts. A case of COVID-19 had been met by exposed participants within 2 weeks before study entry.

Sequencing was performed on PBMCs or T cells enriched from blood (not recorded which). The receptor comes from a woman in her thirties who had been exposed to COVID-19. The chain combines TRBV28 with TRBJ2-7; TRBD1 matches 9 bases. For the CDR3, the DNA is TGTGCCAGCAGTACTTGGGACAGGGTTTTTTCTAGCGGAGAGCAGTACTTC. Translating gives CASSTWDRVFSSGEQYF.